Each of the 27 T cell receptor beta chains below was sequenced from the same sample in a study of CD8 T cells in ankylosing spondylitis. Broader study findings: The study identified a TCR beta motif of several highly homologous variants that appeared characteristic of ankylosing spondylitis blood.

One entry per CDR3 protein results from TCRdb running MiXCR on the 5' RACE reads. The table has 700,000 or so distinct CDR3 sequences, 15% to 20% seen once. Which antigens these TCRs recognize remains unknown. The sequenced material came from blood, either unsorted or a sorted T cell fraction (not recorded which). These receptors all stem from a male donor with ankylosing spondylitis.

The sample holds a few counts of this clonotype. V usage is TRBV6-5 and J usage is TRBJ1-2; 9 nucleotides match TRBD1. The CDR3 sequence is 15 residues long. The V and J ends lost 4 bases and 6 bases, in that order; junction bases with no gene match: 9. Germline V gene lookup returns CDR1 MNHEY and CDR2 SVGAGI. The CDR3 sequence: CASSSGDRVWDGYTF. Here the CDR3 DNA reads TGTGCCAGCAGTTCTGGGGACAGGGTGTGGGATGGCTACACCTTC.

This clonotype appeared a few times. The chain couples TRBV20-1 to TRBJ2-5; no clear D. CDR3 length equals 13 residues. Trimming took 3 bases from V and 2 from J, leaving 10 bases between them. Germline V lookup: CDR1 DFQATT, CDR2 SNEGSKA (reference sequence). The CDR3 coding sequence is TGCAGTGCTAGTCGAGACATACAAGAGACCCAGTACTTC. Amino acid sequence: CSASRDIQETQYF.

The sample holds a few counts of this clonotype. The CDR3 sequence is CASRREGTEAFF. CDR3 coding DNA: TGTGCCAGTAGGCGGGAGGGCACTGAAGCTTTCTTT. The rearrangement links TRBV12-3 or TRBV12-4 to TRBJ1-1; D is ambiguous. The CDR3 has 12 amino acids. Trimming stripped 9 bases from V and 4 bases from J, with 12 bases between.

This clonotype was seen more than once but under ten times. The J gene is TRBJ1-6, the V gene TRBV27; D unclear. The CDR3 covers 15 residues. CDR1 and CDR2 (germline): MNHEY, SMNVEV (reference sequence). The V end was cut by 5 bases, the J end by 0 bases, with 8 bases between. The CDR3 DNA sequence: TGTGCCAGCAGTCCCCGAAGCTCCTATAATTCACCCCTCCACTTT. This gives the protein CASSPRSSYNSPLHF.

The chain uses TRBV29-1 and TRBJ2-2, with D unclear. Deletions cut 7 bases from V and 1 base from J, with 13 bases between. Germline V gives CDR1 SQVTM, CDR2 ANQGSEA. This CDR3 is built from 14 residues. CDR3 nucleotides: TGCAGCGCCCTATATTGGCAGAACACCGGGGAGCTGTTTTTT. It yields the protein CSALYWQNTGELFF.

This clonotype has more than one count but fewer than ten. This sequence joins TRBV20-1 and TRBJ2-6; 16 bases are a match to TRBD2. This CDR3 contains 18 residues. J was trimmed by 2 bases and V by 2 bases; bases with no gene match: 3. Germline V gene sequence: CDR1 DFQATT, CDR2 SNEGSKA (reference sequence). This chain's CDR3 is CSARKGLAGGPGANVLTF. The DNA of the CDR3 is TGCAGTGCTAGAAAGGGACTAGCGGGAGGGCCTGGGGCCAACGTCCTGACTTTC.

This clonotype was found a few times. This chain joins TRBV5-5 and TRBJ1-6; 8 bases are shared with TRBD1. The germline V gene encodes CDR1 SGHKS and CDR2 YYEKEE (reference sequence). CDR3 length equals 15 residues. V lost 1 base to trimming and J lost 6 bases; unmatched junction nucleotides: 3. CDR3 nucleotide sequence: TGTGCCAGCAGCTTGATGGACAGGGTTAATTCACCCCTCCACTTT. Translated, it gives CASSLMDRVNSPLHF.

The V gene is TRBV24-1, the J gene TRBJ2-1; 12 bases align to TRBD1. The V and J ends lost 3 bases and 9 bases, in that order; junction bases with no gene match: 8. This CDR3 region has 16 residues. Germline V gene data show CDR1 as KGHDR and CDR2 as SFDVKD. The CDR3 is CATSDPRDRGQGEQFF. CDR3 coding DNA: TGTGCCACCAGTGATCCCCGGGACAGGGGGCAGGGTGAGCAGTTCTTC.

The CDR3 here is CASSPQPNSNQPQHF. The CDR3 DNA is TGTGCCAGCAGTCCCCAGCCTAATAGCAATCAGCCCCAGCATTTT. The chain couples TRBV27 to TRBJ1-5; the D is unclear. CDR1 MNHEY and CDR2 SMNVEV come from the germline V gene (reference sequence). The CDR3 sequence is 15 residues long. V dropped 5 bases and J dropped 0 bases, with 11 bases sitting between them.

This clonotype was observed a handful of times. CDR3 residues: CASSLVGTSYEQYF. DNA for the CDR3: TGTGCCAGCAGCTTAGTCGGGACTAGCTACGAGCAGTACTTC. The chain combines TRBV11-2 with TRBJ2-7; 8 positions match TRBD2. Looked up from germline, CDR1 is SGHAT and CDR2 is FQNNGV. The CDR3 has 14 residues. V trimming: 1 base; J trimming: 3 bases; junction bases outside the gene matches: 2.

There are a few counts of this clonotype. V gene TRBV7-9 combines with J gene TRBJ2-1; 11 bases line up with TRBD2. This CDR3 has 17 amino acids. The V segment lost 6 bases and the J segment 0 bases; nucleotides outside the gene matches: 7. Germline CDR1 SEHNR, CDR2 FQNEAQ (reference sequence). The CDR3 nucleotides read TGTGCCAGCAGTACACTAGCGGGGGACCTCTCCTACAATGAGCAGTTCTTC. Protein sequence: CASSTLAGDLSYNEQFF.

The sample holds a few counts of this clonotype. The chain carries TRBV18 and TRBJ2-1, with 11 positions matching TRBD2. The CDR3 sequence is 14 residues long. J lost 7 bases, V lost 8 bases, and 7 bases had no gene match. Germline-derived CDR1 and CDR2 are KGHSH and LQKENI. The CDR3 here is CASHTTSGDNEQFF. The CDR3, as DNA: TGTGCCAGCCACACGACTAGCGGGGATAATGAGCAGTTCTTC.

This clonotype was seen more than once but under ten times. The chain employs TRBV7-6 and TRBJ2-2; D gene uncertain. V lost 5 bases to trimming and J lost 5 bases, with 15 bases between them. The CDR3 loop spans 15 amino acids. Germline CDR1 is SGHVS and CDR2 is FNYEAQ. The CDR3 DNA sequence: TGTGCCAGCAGCCGCACGGATGTGGGAACCGGGGAGCTGTTTTTT. Its translation: CASSRTDVGTGELFF. Variable domain in full (rest from reference TRBV7-6 and TRBJ2-2): GAGVSQSPRYKVTKRGQDVALRCDPISGHVSLYWYRQALGQGPEFLTYFNYEAQQDKSGLPNDRFSAERPEGSISTLTIQRTEQRDSAMYRCASSRTDVGTGELFFGEGSRLTVL.

V is TRBV24-1 and J is TRBJ2-1; D is perhaps TRBD2 (5 bases). CDR1 is KGHDR and CDR2 is SFDVKD in the germline V gene. Deletions cut 2 bases from V and 3 bases from J, with 16 bases between. This CDR3 is 17 amino acids long. The CDR3 DNA follows: TGTGCCACCAGTGATTCTCATACTAGTATGGGCTACAATGAGCAGTTCTTC. This translates into CATSDSHTSMGYNEQFF.

The J gene is TRBJ1-1, the V gene TRBV27; no definite D call. The CDR3 is 13 amino acids. With 4 bases removed from V and 6 bases from J, the gap between germline ends came to 12 bases. CDR1 and CDR2 (germline): MNHEY, SMNVEV (reference sequence). In DNA form, the CDR3 reads TGTGCCAGCAGTTCCCTCGACCTGGCTGAAGCTTTCTTT. Its protein product is CASSSLDLAEAFF.

The table lists this clonotype with a few counts. CDR3 sequence: CSVKESVGNQPQHF. DNA of the CDR3: TGCAGCGTTAAGGAGAGCGTAGGCAATCAGCCCCAGCATTTT. This rearrangement joins TRBV29-1 to TRBJ1-5; D is unclear. Germline CDR1 and CDR2: SQVTM and ANQGSEA. V lost 5 bases, J lost 2 bases, and 13 bases lay in between. The CDR3 extends over 14 amino acids. The variable domain in full, completed from reference TRBV29-1 and TRBJ1-5, reads SAVISQKPSRDICQRGTSLTIQCQVDSQVTMMFWYRQQPGQSLTLIATANQGSEATYESGFVIDKFPISRPNLTFSTLTVSNMSPEDSSIYLCSVKESVGNQPQHFGDGTRLSIL.

This chain joins TRBV25-1 and TRBJ2-1, with a weak D call TRBD1 (6 bases). V shed 3 bases and J shed 5 bases, with 11 bases lying between them. The germline gives CDR1 MGHDK, CDR2 SYGVNS. The CDR3 spans 14 residues. CDR3 DNA: TGTGCCAGCAGTGACAGGGGAATTCACAATGAGCAGTTCTTC. Translating gives CASSDRGIHNEQFF.

V and J are TRBV4-1 and TRBJ1-1; 7 bases map to TRBD1. CDR1 is MGHRA and CDR2 is YSYEKL in the germline V gene. The CDR3 is 14 amino acids. With 3 bases clipped from V and 4 bases from J, the junction kept 5 bases outside the gene matches. CDR3 bases: TGCGCCAGCAGCCAGTTACAGGGGAGCACTGAAGCTTTCTTT. Amino acids: CASSQLQGSTEAFF.

This clonotype was seen a handful of times. The chain joins TRBV29-1 to TRBJ2-5, with unresolved D. V was cut by 5 bases and J by 2 bases, with 15 bases left in between. This CDR3 has 14 amino acids. The germline CDR1 and CDR2 sequences are SQVTM and ANQGSEA. CDR3 DNA sequence: TGCAGCGTTCGCCAGGTTGGTTCTCAAGAGACCCAGTACTTC. Translation gives CSVRQVGSQETQYF. The whole variable domain, filled in from reference TRBV29-1 and TRBJ2-5, reads SAVISQKPSRDICQRGTSLTIQCQVDSQVTMMFWYRQQPGQSLTLIATANQGSEATYESGFVIDKFPISRPNLTFSTLTVSNMSPEDSSIYLCSVRQVGSQETQYFGPGTRLLVL.

Only a few counts were recorded for this clonotype. This chain uses TRBV25-1 with TRBJ2-1; 10 bases match TRBD2. Germline assignment: CDR1 MGHDK and CDR2 SYGVNS. After removal of 7 bases from V and 6 bases from J, the junction contained 6 bases not matched to a gene. The CDR3 runs 14 residues. The CDR3 sequence is CASNLAGEGNEQFF. The CDR3 coding sequence is TGTGCCAGCAACCTAGCGGGAGAGGGCAATGAGCAGTTCTTC.

This clonotype came up a few times. CDR3 DNA sequence: TGTGCCAGCAGCTTAGTCGCGGGACTAGCTTCCCTGAGCTCCTACAATGAGCAGTTCTTC. Protein product: CASSLVAGLASLSSYNEQFF. This chain joins TRBV7-2 and TRBJ2-1; TRBD2 agrees at 9 bases. CDR1 SGHTA and CDR2 FQGNSA come from the germline V gene. The CDR3 totals 20 residues. V shed 1 base and J 0 bases; nucleotides not matched to a gene: 13.

This clonotype was counted a few times. The chain links TRBV12-3 or TRBV12-4 to TRBJ1-3, with 7 bases identical to TRBD1. The ends lost 3 bases at V and 3 bases at J; junction bases unmatched: 2. This CDR3 comprises 14 residues. CDR3 in amino acids: CASSLSGGGNTIYF. DNA for the CDR3: TGTGCCAGCAGTTTGTCAGGGGGTGGAAACACCATATATTTT.

The V gene is TRBV7-9, the J gene TRBJ1-4; D perhaps matches TRBD1 (5 bases). This CDR3 has 14 amino acids. V was shortened by 4 bases and J by 7 bases, with 13 bases between the two germline ends. CDR1 is SEHNR and CDR2 is FQNEAQ in the germline V gene (reference sequence). For the CDR3, the DNA is TGTGCCAGCAGCTCGGGGGTGTCGGGTGAAAAACTGTTTTTT. This codes for CASSSGVSGEKLFF. Full variable domain (outside the CDR3, taken from reference TRBV7-9 and TRBJ1-4): DTGVSQNPRHKITKRGQNVTFRCDPISEHNRLYWYRQTLGQGPEFLTYFQNEAQLEKSRLLSDRFSAERPKGSFSTLEIQRTEQGDSAMYLCASSSGVSGEKLFFGSGTQLSVL.

This clonotype has ten or more counts. CDR3 protein: CASSPQGLGEKLFF. The CDR3 DNA reads TGTGCCAGCTCACCTCAGGGGCTTGGTGAAAAACTGTTTTTT. The rearrangement links TRBV18 to TRBJ1-4, with a tentative D call TRBD1 (6 bases). Looked up from germline, CDR1 is KGHSH and CDR2 is LQKENI. V was cut by 3 bases and J by 7 bases, with 12 bases left in between. The length of the CDR3 is 14 residues.

This clonotype was detected a few times. The chain uses TRBV12-3 or TRBV12-4 and TRBJ1-1; tentatively, D is TRBD1 (5 bases). The CDR3 is made up of 15 amino acids. V lost 6 bases and J 5 bases, leaving 19 bases between the germline ends. The CDR3 is CASSHAPGGRTEAFF. CDR3 DNA: TGTGCCAGCAGCCACGCCCCCGGGGGGAGGACTGAAGCTTTCTTT.

This clonotype was detected only a few times. The rearrangement links TRBV13 to TRBJ2-2, with a tentative D call TRBD1 (6 bases). Germline V gene lookup returns CDR1 PRHDT and CDR2 FYEKMQ (reference sequence). CDR3 length: 17 amino acids. Trimming stripped 7 bases from V and 0 bases from J, with 18 bases between. DNA for the CDR3: TGTGCCAGCACCTTCAACAGGGCCATTACGAACACCGGGGAGCTGTTTTTT. It encodes CASTFNRAITNTGELFF.

This clonotype was seen only a few times. Sequence at one end of the junction differs from germline and may be a read error. The V call is TRBV7-9, the J call TRBJ1-1, with a possible D match to TRBD1 (5 bases). The CDR3 spans 14 residues. The germline gives CDR1 SEHNR, CDR2 FQNEAQ (reference sequence). The chain's CDR3 is CASTLLGGYTEAFF. CDR3 nucleotide sequence: TGTGCCAGCACCTTATTGGGGGGTTACACTGAAGCTTTCTTT.